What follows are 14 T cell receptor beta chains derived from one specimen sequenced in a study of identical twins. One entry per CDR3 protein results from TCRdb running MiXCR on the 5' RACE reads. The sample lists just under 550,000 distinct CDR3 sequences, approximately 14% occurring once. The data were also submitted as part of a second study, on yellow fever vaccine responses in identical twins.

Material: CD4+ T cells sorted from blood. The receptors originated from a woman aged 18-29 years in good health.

For the CDR3, the DNA is TGTGCCAGCAGCCTGGGGGGTTCGGAGTACTTC. Encoded protein: CASSLGGSEYF. This chain joins TRBV6-2 or TRBV6-3 and TRBJ2-7, with D possibly matching TRBD2 (6 bases). The CDR3 totals 11 residues. V lost 6 bases to trimming and J lost 11 bases, with 14 bases between them. Germline lookup yields CDR1 MNHEY and CDR2 SVGEGT.

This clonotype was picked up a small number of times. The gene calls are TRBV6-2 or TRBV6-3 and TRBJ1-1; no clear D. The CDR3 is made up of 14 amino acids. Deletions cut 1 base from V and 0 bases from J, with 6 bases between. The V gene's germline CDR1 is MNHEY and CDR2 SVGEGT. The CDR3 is CASSYLGMNTEAFF. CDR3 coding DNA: TGTGCCAGCAGTTACTTGGGGATGAACACTGAAGCTTTCTTT.

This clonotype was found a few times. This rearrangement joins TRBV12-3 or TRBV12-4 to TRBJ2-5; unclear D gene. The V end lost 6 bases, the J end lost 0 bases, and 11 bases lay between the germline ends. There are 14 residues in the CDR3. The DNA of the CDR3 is TGTGCCAGCAGCGACTGGCAAGACCAAGAGACCCAGTACTTC. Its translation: CASSDWQDQETQYF.

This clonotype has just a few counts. This chain's CDR3 is CASSSDRERYTF. The CDR3 nucleotides are TGCGCCAGCAGCTCCGACAGAGAACGCTACACCTTC. The J gene is TRBJ1-2, the V gene TRBV5-1; a possible D gene is TRBD1 (5 bases). CDR1 SGHRS and CDR2 YFSETQ come from the germline V gene. Trimming removed 3 bases from V and 9 bases from J, with 12 bases in between. The CDR3 loop spans 12 amino acids.

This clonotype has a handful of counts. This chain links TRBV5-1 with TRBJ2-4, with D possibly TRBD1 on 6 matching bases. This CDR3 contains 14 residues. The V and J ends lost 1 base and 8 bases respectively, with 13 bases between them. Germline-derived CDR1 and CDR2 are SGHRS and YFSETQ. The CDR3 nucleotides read TGCGCCAGCAGCTTGACAGGGCCTGTAGACATTCAGTACTTC. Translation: CASSLTGPVDIQYF.

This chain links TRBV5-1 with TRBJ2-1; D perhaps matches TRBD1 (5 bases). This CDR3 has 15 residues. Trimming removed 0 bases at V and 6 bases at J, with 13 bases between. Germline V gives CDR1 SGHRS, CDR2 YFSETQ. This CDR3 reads CASSLGQGWGNEQFF. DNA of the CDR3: TGCGCCAGCAGCTTGGGGCAGGGATGGGGCAATGAGCAGTTCTTC.

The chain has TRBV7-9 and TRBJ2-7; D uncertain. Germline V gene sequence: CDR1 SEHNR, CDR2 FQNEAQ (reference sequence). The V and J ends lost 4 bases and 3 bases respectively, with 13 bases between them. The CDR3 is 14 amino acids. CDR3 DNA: TGTGCCAGCAGCTCTGCCGCGGCTTACTACGAGCAGTACTTC. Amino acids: CASSSAAAYYEQYF.

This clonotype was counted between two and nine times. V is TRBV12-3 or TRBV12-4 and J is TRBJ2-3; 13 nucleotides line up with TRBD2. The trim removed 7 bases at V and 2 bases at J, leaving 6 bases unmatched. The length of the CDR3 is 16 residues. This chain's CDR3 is CASTQGTSGNTDTQYF. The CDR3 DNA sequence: TGTGCCAGCACCCAAGGGACTAGCGGGAACACAGATACGCAGTATTTT.

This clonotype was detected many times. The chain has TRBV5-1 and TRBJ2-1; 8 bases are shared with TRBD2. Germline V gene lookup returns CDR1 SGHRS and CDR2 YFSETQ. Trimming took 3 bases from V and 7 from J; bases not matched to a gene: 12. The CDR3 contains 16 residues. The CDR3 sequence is CASSSTRGGPGNEQFF. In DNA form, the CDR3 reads TGCGCCAGCAGCTCCACCCGGGGGGGGCCGGGGAATGAGCAGTTCTTC.

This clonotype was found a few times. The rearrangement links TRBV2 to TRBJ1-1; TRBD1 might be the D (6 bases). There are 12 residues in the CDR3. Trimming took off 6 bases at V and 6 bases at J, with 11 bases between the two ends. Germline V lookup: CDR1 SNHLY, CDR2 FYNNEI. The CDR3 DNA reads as TGTGCCAGCAGCCAGACAGGCTCTGAAGCTTTCTTT. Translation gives CASSQTGSEAFF.

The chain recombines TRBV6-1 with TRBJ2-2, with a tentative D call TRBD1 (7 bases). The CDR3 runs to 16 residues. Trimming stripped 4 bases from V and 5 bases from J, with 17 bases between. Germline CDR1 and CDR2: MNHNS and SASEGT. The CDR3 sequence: CASSGRGGGGTGELFF. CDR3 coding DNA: TGTGCCAGCAGTGGCCGAGGAGGGGGCGGAACCGGGGAGCTGTTTTTT.

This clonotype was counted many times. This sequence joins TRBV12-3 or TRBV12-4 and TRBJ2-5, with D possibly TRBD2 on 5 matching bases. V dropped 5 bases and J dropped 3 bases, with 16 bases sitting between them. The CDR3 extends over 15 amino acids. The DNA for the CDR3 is TGTGCCAGCAGTGGTCGGAAAGCCGGGAAAGAGACCCAGTACTTC. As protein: CASSGRKAGKETQYF.

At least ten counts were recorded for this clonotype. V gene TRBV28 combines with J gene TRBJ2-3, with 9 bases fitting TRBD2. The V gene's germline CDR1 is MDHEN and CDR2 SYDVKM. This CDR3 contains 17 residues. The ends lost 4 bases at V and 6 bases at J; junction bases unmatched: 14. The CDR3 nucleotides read TGTGCCAGCAGTTCCGGACTAGCGCAACAAGCCCGGGATACGCAGTATTTT. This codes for CASSSGLAQQARDTQYF. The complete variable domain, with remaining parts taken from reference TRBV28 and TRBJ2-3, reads DVKVTQSSRYLVKRTGEKVFLECVQDMDHENMFWYRQDPGLGLRLIYFSYDVKMKEKGDIPEGYSVSREKKERFSLILESASTNQTSMYLCASSSGLAQQARDTQYFGPGTRLTVL.

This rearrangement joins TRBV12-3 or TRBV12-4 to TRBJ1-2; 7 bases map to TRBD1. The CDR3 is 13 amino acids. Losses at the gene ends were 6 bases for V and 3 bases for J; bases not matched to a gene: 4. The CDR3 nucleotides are TGTGCCAGCAGACCCGGGACAGACTATGGCTACACCTTC. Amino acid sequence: CASRPGTDYGYTF.